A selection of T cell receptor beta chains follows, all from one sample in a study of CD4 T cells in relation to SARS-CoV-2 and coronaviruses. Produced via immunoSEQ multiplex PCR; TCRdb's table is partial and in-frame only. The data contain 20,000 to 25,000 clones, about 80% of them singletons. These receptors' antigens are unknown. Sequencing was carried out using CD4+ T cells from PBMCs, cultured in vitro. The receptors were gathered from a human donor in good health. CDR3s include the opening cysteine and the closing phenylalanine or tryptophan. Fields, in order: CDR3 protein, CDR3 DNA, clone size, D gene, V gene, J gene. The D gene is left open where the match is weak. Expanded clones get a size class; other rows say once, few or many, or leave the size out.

CAWMGVSSGPYNEQFF	TGTGCCTGGATGGGAGTCAGTAGCGGTCCCTACAATGAGCAGTTCTTC	-	-	TRBV30	TRBJ2-1
CASSVGSSPLHF	TGTGCCAGCAGCGTAGGGAGCTCACCCCTCCACTTT	few	-	TRBV9	TRBJ1-6
CASSQEFRDREETQYF	TGTGCCAGCAGCCAAGAATTCAGGGACAGGGAAGAGACCCAGTACTTC	-	TRBD1	TRBV14	TRBJ2-5
CASSIDQGSCYNEQFF	TGTGCCAGTAGTATAGATCAAGGGTCTTGCTACAATGAGCAGTTCTTC	-	-	TRBV19	TRBJ2-1
CASSPASTGDGYTF	TGTGCCAGCTCACCAGCCTCGACTGGGGATGGCTACACCTTC	-	-	TRBV18	TRBJ1-2
CASSRRSGATGANVLTF	TGTGCCAGTAGTAGACGATCAGGGGCTACTGGAGCCAACGTCCTGACTTTC	once	-	TRBV19	TRBJ2-6
CASSSRGGEKLFF	TGTGCCAGCTCATCCAGGGGTGGTGAAAAACTGTTTTTT	-	-	TRBV18	TRBJ1-4
CASSLRTDRRESPLHF	TGTGCCAGCTCACTTAGGACTGACAGGCGAGAGTCACCCCTCCACTTT	-	-	TRBV18	TRBJ1-6
CAWSQGRSEKLFF	TGTGCCTGGAGCCAAGGGAGGAGTGAAAAACTGTTTTTT	-	-	TRBV30	TRBJ1-4
CASSLGAAHAGEKLFF	TGCGCCAGCAGCTTAGGGGCGGCCCACGCTGGGGAAAAACTGTTTTTT	-	-	TRBV5-1	TRBJ1-4
CASSLGGKSSYNEQFF	TGTGCCAGCAGCTTAGGAGGGAAAAGCTCCTACAATGAGCAGTTCTTC	-	-	TRBV13	TRBJ2-1
CASSLGVVNEQYF	TGTGCCAGCAGCTTAGGTGTCGTAAACGAGCAGTACTTC	once	-	TRBV7-9	TRBJ2-7
CASSLTGHYGYTF	TGTGCCAGCAGTTTAACAGGCCACTATGGCTACACCTTC	-	-	TRBV27	TRBJ1-2
CASSFRLAGTSFYTDTQYF	TGTGCCAGCAGCTTCAGACTAGCGGGAACCTCTTTCTACACAGATACGCAGTATTTT	-	TRBD2	TRBV7-2	TRBJ2-3
CASSAGQGDSPLHF	TGTGCCAGCAGCGCTGGACAGGGAGATTCACCCCTCCACTTT	-	TRBD1	TRBV9	TRBJ1-6
CASSYNQPGGDQPQHF	TGTGCCAGCAGCTATAATCAGCCTGGGGGAGATCAGCCCCAGCATTTT	-	-	TRBV6-6	TRBJ1-5
CASSADGSPNEQFF	TGTGCCAGCAGTGCGGACGGGAGTCCCAATGAGCAGTTCTTC	-	-	TRBV21-1	TRBJ2-1
CARSLGQARTDTQYF	TGTGCCCGGAGCCTCGGACAGGCGCGCACAGATACGCAGTATTTT	-	TRBD1	TRBV30	TRBJ2-3
CASSVGQGTRYEQYF	TGTGCCAGCAGCGTGGGACAGGGGACGCGCTACGAGCAGTACTTC	few	TRBD1	TRBV9	TRBJ2-7
CASSLPTVYVGYTF	TGTGCCAGCAGCCTCCCGACAGTTTATGTTGGCTACACCTTC	-	-	TRBV28	TRBJ1-2
CASSIGDYGYTF	TGTGCCAGTAGTATAGGGGACTATGGCTACACCTTC	-	-	TRBV19	TRBJ1-2
CASSLTGTGFGYTF	TGTGCCAGCTCATTAACCGGGACAGGGTTCGGCTACACCTTC	-	TRBD1	TRBV18	TRBJ1-2
CASSKGTSGVAGELFF	TGCGCCAGCAGCAAAGGGACTAGCGGGGTTGCGGGGGAGCTGTTTTTT	-	TRBD2	TRBV5-1	TRBJ2-2
CASSSHSLTNPNTGELFF	TGCGCCAGCAGCTCTCACAGTCTCACGAACCCGAACACCGGGGAGCTGTTTTTT	-	-	TRBV5-1	TRBJ2-2
CASSRTGTGGYGYTF	TGTGCCAGCAGCCGTACCGGGACAGGGGGCTATGGCTACACCTTC	-	TRBD1	TRBV14	TRBJ1-2
CASSILSGAAYEQYF	TGTGCCAGTAGTATCTTAAGCGGGGCGGCCTACGAGCAGTACTTC	few	TRBD2	TRBV19	TRBJ2-7
CASRGDGELFF	TGCGCCAGCAGGGGGGACGGGGAGCTGTTTTTT	-	-	TRBV5-1	TRBJ2-2
CSASGGERVPQHF	TGCAGTGCTAGTGGAGGGGAGCGGGTTCCCCAGCATTTT	-	-	TRBV20-1	TRBJ1-5
CATSDSGTGGWGNQPQHF	TGTGCCACCAGTGATTCCGGGACAGGGGGCTGGGGCAATCAGCCCCAGCATTTT	-	TRBD1	TRBV24-1	TRBJ1-5
CASSFLAGDYEQYF	TGTGCCAGCAGTTTTCTAGCGGGAGATTACGAGCAGTACTTC	-	TRBD2	TRBV27	TRBJ2-7
CASSERRVGEKLFF	TGTGCCAGCAGTGAGAGGAGGGTGGGGGAAAAACTGTTTTTT	-	-	TRBV6-1	TRBJ1-4
CASSVGLAGHTGELFF	TGTGCCAGCAGCGTAGGACTAGCGGGGCACACCGGGGAGCTGTTTTTT	once	TRBD2	TRBV9	TRBJ2-2
CASSPPSGISPEAFF	TGTGCCAGCTCACCACCGTCGGGGATAAGCCCTGAAGCTTTCTTT	once	-	TRBV18	TRBJ1-1
CASSLFPGDYEQYF	TGTGCCAGCAGCTTATTTCCAGGCGACTACGAGCAGTACTTC	few	-	TRBV11-3	TRBJ2-7
CASSVEDWETQYF	TGTGCCAGCAGCGTAGAAGACTGGGAGACCCAGTACTTC	-	-	TRBV9	TRBJ2-5
CASSSTGGYNSPLHF	TGTGCCAGCAGCTCGACAGGGGGCTATAATTCACCCCTCCACTTT	-	TRBD1	TRBV7-2	TRBJ1-6
CAISESPGTREQETQYF	TGTGCCATCAGTGAGTCTCCCGGGACACGAGAACAAGAGACCCAGTACTTC	-	-	TRBV10-3	TRBJ2-5
CASSLERRASSYEQYF	TGCGCCAGCAGCTTGGAAAGGCGGGCCAGCTCCTACGAGCAGTACTTC	-	-	TRBV5-1	TRBJ2-7
CATSDRGNTEAFF	TGTGCCACCAGTGACAGGGGGAACACTGAAGCTTTCTTT	-	-	TRBV24-1	TRBJ1-1
CASSPRLVGAYEQYF	TGTGCCAGCAGCCCCCGATTGGTGGGAGCTTACGAGCAGTACTTC	few	-	TRBV9	TRBJ2-7
CASSQVRDEQYF	TGTGCCAGCAGCCAAGTCAGGGACGAGCAGTACTTC	-	-	TRBV3-1/TRBV3-2	TRBJ2-7
CASSPLAADTGELFF	TGTGCCAGCTCACCACTAGCGGCCGACACCGGGGAGCTGTTTTTT	-	-	TRBV18	TRBJ2-2